The next 13 T cell receptor beta chains were all read from a single sample in a study of blood T cell repertoires in COVID-19. Repertoires were generated with immunoSEQ multiplex PCR, while TCRdb's copy carries only in-frame clones and drops some. The repertoire consists of a few hundred thousand clones, with roughly 80% occurring once and the leading ten covering 15% to 20%. Specimen: peripheral blood. The receptors were gathered from a woman older than 75 with active or convalescent COVID-19.

The chain joins TRBV24-1 to TRBJ1-2, with D perhaps matching TRBD1 (5 bases). CDR3 size: 12 residues. V dropped 9 bases and J dropped 6 bases, with 13 bases sitting between them. Germline V gives CDR1 KGHDR, CDR2 SFDVKD. In DNA form, the CDR3 reads TGTGCCACCGCAGGGAACGAGAATGGCTACACCTTC. Translating it yields CATAGNENGYTF.

This chain links TRBV11-3 with TRBJ2-5, with TRBD2 identical over 12 bases. The CDR3 totals 16 residues. V gave up 5 bases and J gave up 2 bases; unmatched junction bases: 6. Germline CDR1 and CDR2: SGHNT and YENEEA. The CDR3 sequence is CASSGRTSGAQETQYF. In DNA, the CDR3 is TGTGCCAGCAGCGGACGGACTAGCGGGGCGCAAGAGACCCAGTACTTC.

The rearrangement links TRBV5-1 to TRBJ2-2; maybe TRBD2 (5 bases). The germline V gene has CDR1 SGHRS and CDR2 YFSETQ. V was shortened by 5 bases and J by 4 bases, with 12 bases between the two germline ends. This CDR3 region has 14 residues. The CDR3 here is CASREALGTGELFF. The CDR3 bases are TGCGCCAGCAGGGAGGCACTAGGCACCGGGGAGCTGTTTTTT.

The chain carries TRBV7-2 and TRBJ1-5, with a tentative D call TRBD1 (5 bases). This CDR3 spans 15 amino acids. Germline V gene sequence: CDR1 SGHTA, CDR2 FQGNSA. V was trimmed by 3 bases and J by 2 bases, leaving 11 bases between them. The CDR3 is CASSFQGGRNQPQHF. CDR3 sequence (DNA): TGTGCCAGCAGCTTCCAGGGAGGGCGCAATCAGCCCCAGCATTTT.

The gene calls are TRBV19 and TRBJ2-3, with 10 bases matching TRBD1. CDR3 length equals 15 residues. Germline V CDR1 and CDR2: LNHDA, SQIVND (reference sequence). V trimming: 3 bases; J trimming: 3 bases; junction bases outside the gene matches: 3. The CDR3 nucleotides read TGTGCCAGTAGTATCCCGGGACAGGGGACAGATACGCAGTATTTT. It codes for CASSIPGQGTDTQYF.

This sequence joins TRBV2 and TRBJ1-3, with D tentatively TRBD1 (5 bases). The length of the CDR3 is 15 residues. V lost 4 bases, J lost 5 bases, and 15 bases lay in between. Germline V CDR1 and CDR2: SNHLY, FYNNEI. CDR3 coding DNA: TGTGCCAGCAGTGGGGACTTCAAGAGGAGAAACACCATATATTTT. Translation: CASSGDFKRRNTIYF.

This clone was found once. J is TRBJ2-7 and V is TRBV11-3, with 10 bases that match TRBD1. The junction had 4 bases not matched to a gene; V was cut back by 5 bases and J by 0 bases. CDR1 SGHNT and CDR2 YENEEA come from the germline V gene. The CDR3 sequence is 15 residues long. The CDR3 loop reads CASSPRDRGSYEQYF. The CDR3 nucleotides read TGTGCCAGCAGCCCCAGGGACAGGGGCTCCTACGAGCAGTACTTC. Using reference TRBV11-3 and TRBJ2-7 for the parts outside the CDR3, the full variable domain is EAGVVQSPRYKIIEKKQPVAFWCNPISGHNTLYWYLQNLGQGPELLIRYENEEAVDDSQLPKDRFSAERLKGVDSTLKIQPAELGDSAVYLCASSPRDRGSYEQYFGPGTRLTVT.

This clone came up once. The chain couples TRBV14 to TRBJ1-1; D might be TRBD1 (5 bases). The germline CDR1 and CDR2 sequences are SGHDN and FVKESK. V was pared by 4 bases and J by 4 bases, with 7 bases between. The CDR3 has 12 residues. The CDR3 reads CASSRQFTEAFF. CDR3 DNA: TGTGCCAGCAGCCGACAGTTCACTGAAGCTTTCTTT.

The gene calls are TRBV10-3 and TRBJ2-7; the match to TRBD2 covers 7 bases. The CDR3 covers 13 residues. Unmatched junction bases numbered 0, after V lost 2 bases and J lost 2 bases. Germline CDR1 reads ENHRY; CDR2 reads SYGVKD. CDR3 DNA: TGTGCCATCAGTGAGCGGGGGGCCTACGAGCAGTACTTC. The encoded protein is CAISERGAYEQYF.

CDR3 in amino acids: CAWRRGNSNQPQHF. The CDR3 DNA sequence: TGTGCCTGGAGACGAGGGAATAGCAATCAGCCCCAGCATTTT. The V gene is TRBV30, the J gene TRBJ1-5; D is unclear. The CDR3 runs to 14 residues. CDR1 is GTSNPN and CDR2 is SVGIG in the germline V gene (reference sequence). Between the trimmed V and J ends, which lost 3 bases and 0 bases, there was a span of 9 bases.

The chain joins TRBV2 to TRBJ2-5; D is unclear. The germline V and J ends were trimmed by 8 bases and 2 bases, with 9 bases remaining between them. The germline gives CDR1 SNHLY, CDR2 FYNNEI. This CDR3 is 12 amino acids long. DNA of the CDR3: TGTGCCAGCCGACTCCGGCAAGAGACCCAGTACTTC. Amino acid sequence: CASRLRQETQYF.

The count of this clone is one. The gene calls are TRBV7-2 and TRBJ1-3; D unclear. The CDR3 spans 13 residues. V lost 2 bases, J lost 8 bases, and 10 bases lay in between. Germline V CDR1 and CDR2: SGHTA, FQGNSA. The CDR3 DNA reads as TGTGCCAGCAGCTTATTAATAGGAGACACCATATATTTT. This sequence encodes CASSLLIGDTIYF.

The J gene is TRBJ2-1, the V gene TRBV20-1, with 9 positions matching TRBD2. This CDR3 region has 15 residues. Germline CDR1 DFQATT, CDR2 SNEGSKA (reference sequence). Trimming at V came to 3 bases and at J to 3 bases, leaving 6 bases not matched to a gene. The CDR3 DNA reads TGCAGTGCTAGTGCGGGAGGGCGGGTCTACAATGAGCAGTTCTTC. As protein: CSASAGGRVYNEQFF.